Below, 2 T cell receptor beta chains from the same sample are listed, as sequenced in a study of T cell clonality in common variable immunodeficiency. Clones were read by immunoSEQ multiplex PCR, and TCRdb kept only the in-frame ones, dropping some. There are roughly 51,000 clones in the sample, none observed a single time. The sample was peripheral blood mononuclear cells. Receptors were obtained from a person between 18 and 75 years old in good health.

The sample holds many counts of this clone. The read is 3 residues too short to cover the CDR3 end, so that end is filled in from the germline J gene. The chain is built from TRBV2 and TRBJ2-4; D gene uncertain. The CDR3 consists of 16 residues. Germline V gene sequence: CDR1 SNHLY, CDR2 FYNNEI. The V end lost 2 bases, the J end lost 0 bases, and 11 bases lay between the germline ends. Partial CDR3 DNA: TGTGCCAGCAGTGAAATGGTAGACATAGCCAAAAACATT. Its translation is CASSEMVDIAKNI. The CDR3 as a whole reads CASSEMVDIAKNIQYF.

This clone was seen at least ten times. The CDR3 goes on 3 residues after the read ends, and that part is filled in from the germline J gene. V usage is TRBV6-1 and J usage is TRBJ2-1, with 7 bases that match TRBD1. The CDR3 runs 14 residues. Trimming removed 1 base from V and 9 bases from J; junction bases left unmatched: 6. CDR1 MNHNS and CDR2 SASEGT come from the germline V gene. CDR3 bases read: TGTGCCAGCAGTGAAGTCCGAGGGGGCGGTGAG. Translated, it gives CASSEVRGGGE. The full CDR3 protein reads CASSEVRGGGEQFF.